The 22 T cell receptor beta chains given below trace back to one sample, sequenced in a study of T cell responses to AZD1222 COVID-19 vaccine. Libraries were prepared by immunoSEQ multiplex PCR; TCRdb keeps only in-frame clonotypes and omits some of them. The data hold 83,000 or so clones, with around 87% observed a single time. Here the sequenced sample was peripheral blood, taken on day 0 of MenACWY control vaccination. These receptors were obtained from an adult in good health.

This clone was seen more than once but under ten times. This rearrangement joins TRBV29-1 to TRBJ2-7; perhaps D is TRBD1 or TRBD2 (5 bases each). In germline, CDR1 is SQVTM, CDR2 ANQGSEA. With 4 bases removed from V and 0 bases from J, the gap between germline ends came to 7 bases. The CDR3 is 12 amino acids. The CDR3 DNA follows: TGCAGCGTTGCCGGGACCTCCTACGAGCAGTACTTC. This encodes CSVAGTSYEQYF.

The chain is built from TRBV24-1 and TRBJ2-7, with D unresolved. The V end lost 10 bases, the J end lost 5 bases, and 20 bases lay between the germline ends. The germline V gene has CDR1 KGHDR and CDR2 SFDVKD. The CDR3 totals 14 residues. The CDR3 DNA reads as TGTGCCACACATTGCCACCCGATGGACGACGAGCAGTACTTC. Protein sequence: CATHCHPMDDEQYF.

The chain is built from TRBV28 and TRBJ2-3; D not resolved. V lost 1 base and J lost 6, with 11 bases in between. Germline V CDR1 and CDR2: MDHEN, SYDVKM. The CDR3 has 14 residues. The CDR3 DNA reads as TGTGCCAGCAGTTTATACGTGACCGGGGATACGCAGTATTTT. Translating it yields CASSLYVTGDTQYF.

This chain's CDR3 is CASSHGTGINYGYTF. The CDR3 DNA sequence: TGCGCCAGCAGCCATGGGACAGGGATAAACTATGGCTACACCTTC. This chain uses TRBV4-1 with TRBJ1-2; 9 nucleotides line up with TRBD1. Trimming at V came to 3 bases and at J to 2 bases, leaving 4 bases not matched to a gene. CDR1 MGHRA and CDR2 YSYEKL come from the germline V gene. The CDR3 length is 15 residues.

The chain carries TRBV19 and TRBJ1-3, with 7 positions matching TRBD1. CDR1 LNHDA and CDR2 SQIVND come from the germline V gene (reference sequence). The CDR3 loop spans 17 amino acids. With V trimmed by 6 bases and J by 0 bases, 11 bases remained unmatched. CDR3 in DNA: TGTGCCAGTAGGGCGCCACGCCGGGACAGCTCTGGAAACACCATATATTTT. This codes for CASRAPRRDSSGNTIYF.

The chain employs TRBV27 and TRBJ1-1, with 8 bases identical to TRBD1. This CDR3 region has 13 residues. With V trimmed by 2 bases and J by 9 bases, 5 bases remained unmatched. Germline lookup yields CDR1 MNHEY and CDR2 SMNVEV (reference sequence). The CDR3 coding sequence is TGTGCCAGCAGTTTACTCGGGGACAGGAAAGCTTTCTTT. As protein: CASSLLGDRKAFF.

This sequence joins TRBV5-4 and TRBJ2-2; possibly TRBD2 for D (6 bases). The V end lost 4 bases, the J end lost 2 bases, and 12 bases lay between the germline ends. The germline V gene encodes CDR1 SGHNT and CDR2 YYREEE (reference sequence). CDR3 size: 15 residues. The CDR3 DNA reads TGTGCCAGCAGCCAGGGACTGTTTAACACCGGGGAGCTGTTTTTT. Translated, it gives CASSQGLFNTGELFF. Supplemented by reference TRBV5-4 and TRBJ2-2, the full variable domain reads ETGVTQSPTHLIKTRGQQVTLRCSSQSGHNTVSWYQQALGQGPQFIFQYYREEENGRGNFPPRFSGLQFPNYSSELNVNALELDDSALYLCASSQGLFNTGELFFGEGSRLTVL.

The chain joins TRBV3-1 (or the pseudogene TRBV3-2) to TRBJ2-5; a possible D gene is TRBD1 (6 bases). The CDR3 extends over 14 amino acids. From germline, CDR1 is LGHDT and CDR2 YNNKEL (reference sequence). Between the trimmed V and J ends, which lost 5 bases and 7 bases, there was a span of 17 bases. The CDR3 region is CASSTLYRDGTQYF. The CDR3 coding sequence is TGTGCCAGCAGCACACTATACAGGGATGGGACCCAGTACTTC.

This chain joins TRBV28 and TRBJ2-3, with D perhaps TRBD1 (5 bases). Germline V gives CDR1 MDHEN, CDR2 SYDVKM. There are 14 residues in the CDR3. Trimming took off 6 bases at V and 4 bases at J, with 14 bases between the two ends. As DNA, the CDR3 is TGTGCCAGCAGCACCGACAGACCCGCAGATACGCAGTATTTT. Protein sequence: CASSTDRPADTQYF.

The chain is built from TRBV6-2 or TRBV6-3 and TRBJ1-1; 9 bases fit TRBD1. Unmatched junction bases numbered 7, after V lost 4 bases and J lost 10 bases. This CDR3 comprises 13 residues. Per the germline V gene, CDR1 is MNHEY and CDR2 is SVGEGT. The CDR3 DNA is TGTGCCAGCAGTTCTAGGGACAGGGTAAGAGCTTTCTTT. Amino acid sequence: CASSSRDRVRAFF.

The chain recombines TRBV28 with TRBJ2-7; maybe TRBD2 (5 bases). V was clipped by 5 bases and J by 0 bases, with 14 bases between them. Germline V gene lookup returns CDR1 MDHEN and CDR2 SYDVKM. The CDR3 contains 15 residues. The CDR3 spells CASSIQAAFSYEQYF. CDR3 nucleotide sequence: TGTGCCAGCAGTATACAAGCGGCCTTCTCCTACGAGCAGTACTTC.

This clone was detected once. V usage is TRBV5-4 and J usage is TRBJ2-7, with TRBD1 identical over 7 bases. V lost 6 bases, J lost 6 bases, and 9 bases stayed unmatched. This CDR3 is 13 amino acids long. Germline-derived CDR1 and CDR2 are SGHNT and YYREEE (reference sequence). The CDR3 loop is CASMRQGAPEQYF. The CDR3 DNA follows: TGTGCCAGCATGCGACAGGGTGCGCCCGAGCAGTACTTC.

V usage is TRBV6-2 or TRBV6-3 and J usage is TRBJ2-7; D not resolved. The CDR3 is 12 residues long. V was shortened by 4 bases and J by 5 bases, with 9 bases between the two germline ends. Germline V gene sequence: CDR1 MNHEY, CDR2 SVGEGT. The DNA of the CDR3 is TGTGCCAGCAGTTTCGGTAGTCACGAGCAGTACTTC. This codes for CASSFGSHEQYF.

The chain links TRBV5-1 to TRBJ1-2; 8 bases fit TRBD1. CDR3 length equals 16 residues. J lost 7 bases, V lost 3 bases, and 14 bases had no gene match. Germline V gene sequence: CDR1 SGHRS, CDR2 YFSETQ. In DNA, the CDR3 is TGCGCCAGCAGCTCAAGGGCAGGGGGCGATGTAGGTGGCTACACCTTC. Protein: CASSSRAGGDVGGYTF. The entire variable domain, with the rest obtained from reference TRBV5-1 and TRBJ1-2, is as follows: KAGVTQTPRYLIKTRGQQVTLSCSPISGHRSVSWYQQTPGQGLQFLFEYFSETQRNKGNFPGRFSGRQFSNSRSEMNVSTLELGDSALYLCASSSRAGGDVGGYTFGSGTRLTVV.

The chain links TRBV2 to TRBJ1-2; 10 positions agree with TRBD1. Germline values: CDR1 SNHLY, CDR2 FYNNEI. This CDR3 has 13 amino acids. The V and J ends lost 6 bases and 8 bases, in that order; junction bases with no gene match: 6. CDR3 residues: CASSQGTGDGYTF. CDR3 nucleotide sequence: TGTGCCAGCAGCCAAGGGACAGGGGACGGCTACACCTTC. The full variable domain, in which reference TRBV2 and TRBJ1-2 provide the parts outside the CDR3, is EPEVTQTPSHQVTQMGQEVILRCVPISNHLYFYWYRQILGQKVEFLVSFYNNEISEKSEIFDDQFSVERPDGSNFTLKIRSTKLEDSAMYFCASSQGTGDGYTFGSGTRLTVV.

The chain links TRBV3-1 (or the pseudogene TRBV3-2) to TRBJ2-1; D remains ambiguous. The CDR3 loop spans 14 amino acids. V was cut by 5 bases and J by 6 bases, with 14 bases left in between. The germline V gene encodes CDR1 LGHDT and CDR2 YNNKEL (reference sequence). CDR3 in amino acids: CASSTRNWVNEQFF. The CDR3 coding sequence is TGTGCCAGCAGCACCCGTAACTGGGTCAATGAGCAGTTCTTC.

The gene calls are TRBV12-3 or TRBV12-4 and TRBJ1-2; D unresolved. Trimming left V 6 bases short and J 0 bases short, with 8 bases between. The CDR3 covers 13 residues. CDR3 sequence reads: CASSLQSNYGYTF. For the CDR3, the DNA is TGTGCCAGCAGCCTACAGTCTAACTATGGCTACACCTTC.

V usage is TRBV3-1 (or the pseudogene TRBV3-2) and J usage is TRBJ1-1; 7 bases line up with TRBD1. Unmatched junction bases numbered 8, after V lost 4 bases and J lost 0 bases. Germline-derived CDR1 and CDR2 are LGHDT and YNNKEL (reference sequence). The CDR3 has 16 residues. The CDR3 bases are TGTGCCAGCAGCCTTACAGGGGTTACCATGAACACTGAAGCTTTCTTT. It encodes CASSLTGVTMNTEAFF.

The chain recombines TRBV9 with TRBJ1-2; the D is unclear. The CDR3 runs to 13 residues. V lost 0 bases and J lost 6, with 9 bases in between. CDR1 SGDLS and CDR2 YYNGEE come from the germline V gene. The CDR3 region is CASSVGRVDGYTF. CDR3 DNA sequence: TGTGCCAGCAGCGTAGGGAGGGTGGATGGCTACACCTTC.

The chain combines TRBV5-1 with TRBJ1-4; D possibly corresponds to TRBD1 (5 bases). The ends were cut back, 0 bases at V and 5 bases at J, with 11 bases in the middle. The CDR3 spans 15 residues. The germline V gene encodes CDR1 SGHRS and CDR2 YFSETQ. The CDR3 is CASSLEGRENEKLFF. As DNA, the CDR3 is TGCGCCAGCAGCTTGGAGGGCAGGGAAAATGAAAAACTGTTTTTT.

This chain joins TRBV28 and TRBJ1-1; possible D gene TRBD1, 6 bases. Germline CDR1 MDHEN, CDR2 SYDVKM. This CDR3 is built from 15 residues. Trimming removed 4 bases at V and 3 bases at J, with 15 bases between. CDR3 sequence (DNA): TGTGCCAGCAGTTATCCCGTGGGGGGGCACACTGAAGCTTTCTTT. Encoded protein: CASSYPVGGHTEAFF.

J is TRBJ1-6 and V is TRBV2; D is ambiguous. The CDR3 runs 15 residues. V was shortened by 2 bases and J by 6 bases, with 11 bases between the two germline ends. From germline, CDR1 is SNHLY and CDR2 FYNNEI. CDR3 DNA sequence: TGTGCCAGCAGTGAACGAGTTACGGGTAATTCACCCCTCCACTTT. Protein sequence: CASSERVTGNSPLHF.